The 3 T cell receptor beta chains given below trace back to one sample, sequenced in a study of cytomegalovirus exposure and HLA in healthy donors. PCR was performed using 60 Vbeta and 13 Jbeta primers. Assay: immunoSEQ multiplex PCR; the TCRdb copy retains only in-frame clones and omits some. The sample has about 37,000 clones; the top ten hold about 6.2%. The sequencing sample was made of PBMCs. The receptors here all came from a human donor in good health.

The V call is TRBV6-1, the J call TRBJ2-7; TRBD2 agrees at 13 bases. CDR3 length: 16 amino acids. Germline CDR1 and CDR2: MNHNS and SASEGT. The V segment lost 3 bases and the J segment 2 bases; nucleotides outside the gene matches: 4. The CDR3 protein is CASSEPGLAGTYEQYF. CDR3 DNA sequence: TGTGCCAGCAGTGAGCCGGGACTAGCGGGGACCTACGAGCAGTACTTC.

V gene TRBV6-1 combines with J gene TRBJ1-1; 10 positions agree with TRBD1. The V and J ends lost 6 bases and 6 bases, in that order; junction bases with no gene match: 7. This CDR3 has 14 amino acids. Germline-derived CDR1 and CDR2 are MNHNS and SASEGT. The CDR3 bases are TGTGCCAGCAGGAGACAGGGGGCTGTGGCTGAAGCTTTCTTT. Protein sequence: CASRRQGAVAEAFF.

The V and J genes are TRBV6-1 and TRBJ2-5; 9 positions agree with TRBD2. The V gene end was trimmed by 0 bases and the J gene end by 2 bases; junction bases not matched to a gene: 10. Looked up from germline, CDR1 is MNHNS and CDR2 is SASEGT. There are 18 residues in the CDR3. The CDR3 here is CASSEAGRLAGLQETQYF. CDR3 sequence (DNA): TGTGCCAGCAGTGAAGCGGGGCGGCTAGCGGGGTTACAAGAGACCCAGTACTTC.